The source of this TCR beta chain is a study of T cell changes during pregnancy in multiple sclerosis (dated by TCRdb to about 2019). Looking at the study overall: In women with multiple sclerosis, the researchers looked at how the T cell repertoire shifted as pregnancy progressed.

The protocol used for the library was the immunoSEQ multiplex PCR assay. Held by TCRdb, this immuneACCESS table contains in-frame sequences only and omits some clones. Under half of the omission traces to an unresolved V gene where checked; the cause of the rest is unknown. This sample lists about 72,000 clones; 92% were detected once. The ten largest clones represent 1.5% to 2% of the sample. The germline V gene yields SGHTA for CDR1 and FQGNSA for CDR2. From V the trimming removes 4 bases and from J it removes 4 bases, while the gene matches leave 9 bases of the junction unaccounted for. There are 17 amino acids in the CDR3, from cysteine to phenylalanine inclusive. The kept DNA is CDR3 alone, 51 bases in frame from the first base. Notes on this clone: Its binding antigen is unknown. No much larger clonotype is one base removed from it; base qualities were not supplied.

The V and J segments used are TRBV7-2 and TRBJ2-2, and TRBD2 aligns with 10 junction nucleotides. The source was peripheral blood, collected in the first trimester of pregnancy. The clonotype was recovered from a female donor in good health, enrolled as a control in a pregnancy study. The CDR3 protein: CASSSGLAGVITGELFF. The bases are TGTGCCAGCAGCTCGGGGCTAGCGGGAGTTATCACCGGGGAGCTGTTTTTT.